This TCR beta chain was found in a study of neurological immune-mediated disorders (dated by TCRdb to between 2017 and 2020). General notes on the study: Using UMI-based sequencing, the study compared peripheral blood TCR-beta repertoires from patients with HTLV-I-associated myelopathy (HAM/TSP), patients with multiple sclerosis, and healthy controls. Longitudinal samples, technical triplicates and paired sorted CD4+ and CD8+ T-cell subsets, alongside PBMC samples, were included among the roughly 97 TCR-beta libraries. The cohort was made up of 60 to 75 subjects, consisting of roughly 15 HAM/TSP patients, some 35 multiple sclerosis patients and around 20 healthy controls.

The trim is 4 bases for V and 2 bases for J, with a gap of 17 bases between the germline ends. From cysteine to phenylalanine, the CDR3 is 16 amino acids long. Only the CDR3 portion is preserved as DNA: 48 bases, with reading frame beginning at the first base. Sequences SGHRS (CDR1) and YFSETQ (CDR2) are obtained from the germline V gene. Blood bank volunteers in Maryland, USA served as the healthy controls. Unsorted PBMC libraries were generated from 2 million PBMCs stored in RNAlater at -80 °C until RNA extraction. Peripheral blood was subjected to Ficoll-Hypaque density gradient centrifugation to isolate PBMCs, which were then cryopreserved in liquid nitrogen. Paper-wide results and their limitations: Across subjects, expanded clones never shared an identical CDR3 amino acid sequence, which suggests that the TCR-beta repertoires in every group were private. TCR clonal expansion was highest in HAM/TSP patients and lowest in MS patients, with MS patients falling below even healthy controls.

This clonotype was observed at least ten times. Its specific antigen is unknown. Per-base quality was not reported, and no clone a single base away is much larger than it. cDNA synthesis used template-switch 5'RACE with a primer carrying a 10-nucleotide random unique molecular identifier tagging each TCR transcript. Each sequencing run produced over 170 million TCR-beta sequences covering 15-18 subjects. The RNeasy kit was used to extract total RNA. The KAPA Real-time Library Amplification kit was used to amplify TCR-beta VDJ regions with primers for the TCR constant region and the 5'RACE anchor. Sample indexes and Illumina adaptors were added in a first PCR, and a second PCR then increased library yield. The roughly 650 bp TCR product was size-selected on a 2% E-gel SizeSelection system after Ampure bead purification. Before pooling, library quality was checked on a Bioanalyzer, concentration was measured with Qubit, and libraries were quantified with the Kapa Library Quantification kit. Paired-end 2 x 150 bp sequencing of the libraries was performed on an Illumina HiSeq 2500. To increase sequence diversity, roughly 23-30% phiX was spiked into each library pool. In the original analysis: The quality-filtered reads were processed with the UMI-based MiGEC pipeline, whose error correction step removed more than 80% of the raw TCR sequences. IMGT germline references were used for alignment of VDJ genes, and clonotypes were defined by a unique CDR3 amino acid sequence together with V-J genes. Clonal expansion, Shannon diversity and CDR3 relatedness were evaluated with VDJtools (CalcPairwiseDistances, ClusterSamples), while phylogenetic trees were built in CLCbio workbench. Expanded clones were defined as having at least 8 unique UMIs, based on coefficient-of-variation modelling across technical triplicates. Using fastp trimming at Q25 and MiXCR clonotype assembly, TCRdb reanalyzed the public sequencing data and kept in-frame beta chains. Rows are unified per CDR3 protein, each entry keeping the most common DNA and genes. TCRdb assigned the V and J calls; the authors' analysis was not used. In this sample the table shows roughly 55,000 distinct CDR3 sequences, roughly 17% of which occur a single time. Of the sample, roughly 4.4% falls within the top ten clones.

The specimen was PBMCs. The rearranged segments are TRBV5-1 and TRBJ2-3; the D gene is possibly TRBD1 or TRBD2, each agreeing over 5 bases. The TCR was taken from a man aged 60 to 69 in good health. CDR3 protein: CASSPRGPALTDTQYF. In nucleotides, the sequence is TGCGCCAGCAGCCCACGGGGCCCGGCCCTCACAGATACGCAGTATTTT.